Given below is one TCR beta chain in context. The data belong to a study of T-cell reconstitution after alpha-beta-depleted transplantation in children. Preparation of the TCRbeta library was carried out with unique molecular identifiers. TCRdb redid the calling of the PCR reads with MiXCR, one entry per CDR3 protein. Among 360,000 or so distinct CDR3 sequences listed, about a fifth were seen once. CDR1 ENHRY and CDR2 SYGVKD come from the germline V gene. This CDR3 has 17 residues. V dropped 7 bases and J dropped 4; count of bases not matched to a gene: 19. Sequencing was performed on PBMCs from the stem cell graft donor, taken from the stem cell graft. The sequence was collected from a human donor who donated a stem cell graft to a child with acute myeloid leukemia. The chain carries TRBV10-3 and TRBJ2-7; 7 bases are a match to TRBD2. In DNA form, the CDR3 reads TGTGCCATCAAAAGCGGGGAGAACGGTGGGGGGTTTTACGAGCAGTACTTC. Its translation is CAIKSGENGGGFYEQYF.